These 4 T cell receptor beta chains share one sample of origin, sequenced in a study of blood T cell repertoires in COVID-19. This table comes from immunoSEQ multiplex PCR, and its TCRdb copy is limited to in-frame clones, with some not included. This repertoire shows about 87,000 clones, 60% to 80% found once; its top ten account for approximately 4%. The material sequenced was peripheral blood. These receptors all come from a woman between 50 and 59 years old with acute or convalescent COVID-19.

The chain couples TRBV27 to TRBJ2-1; 12 bases align to TRBD2. V was clipped by 5 bases and J by 5 bases; unmatched bases: 7. The CDR3 contains 16 residues. Germline CDR1 is MNHEY and CDR2 is SMNVEV (reference sequence). CDR3 nucleotide sequence: TGTGCCAGCAGTACACGGACTAGCGGGGACGACAATGAGCAGTTCTTC. It codes for CASSTRTSGDDNEQFF.

This chain connects TRBV11-2 to TRBJ2-7; tentative D call: TRBD1 (6 bases). There are 13 residues in the CDR3. Between the trimmed V and J ends, which lost 5 bases and 5 bases, there was a span of 13 bases. The V gene's germline CDR1 is SGHAT and CDR2 FQNNGV. The CDR3 DNA reads TGTGCCAGCAGCATCGGGACACCCCACGAGCAGTACTTC. Translation: CASSIGTPHEQYF.

The rearrangement joins TRBV6-5 to TRBJ1-2; 8 bases fit TRBD1. The CDR3 extends over 15 amino acids. CDR1 is MNHEY, CDR2 SVGAGI, per germline. The ends lost 4 bases at V and 8 bases at J; junction bases unmatched: 12. CDR3 nucleotides: TGTGCCAGCAGTTTCCTCACCGGACAGGGCTCCGGCTACACCTTC. Protein sequence: CASSFLTGQGSGYTF.

This clone was seen more than once but under ten times. This same CDR3 is encoded by further DNA sequences in the sample. The chain uses TRBV6-1 and TRBJ2-1, with TRBD1 matching over 7 bases. The CDR3 totals 15 residues. V lost 3 bases to trimming and J lost 4 bases; unmatched junction nucleotides: 6. Germline V lookup: CDR1 MNHNS, CDR2 SASEGT. DNA for the CDR3: TGTGCCAGCAGTGAGGGGACAGCGATTTACAATGAGCAGTTCTTC. Its protein product is CASSEGTAIYNEQFF.